This T cell receptor beta chain was retrieved from a study of Ad26.COV2.S vaccination and SARS-CoV-2 variants. Of note for this clone: What it binds is unknown.

The sample's treatment: approximately 18 received Ad26.COV2.S at low or high dose, single or two shots; about 5 received placebo; per-sample allocation not given. Sampling was done on day 63 after the first vaccine or placebo injection. Study findings and constraints: Substantial breadth was reportedly displayed by spike-specific CD8+ and CD4+ T cell responses after vaccination.

Produced via immunoSEQ multiplex PCR; TCRdb's table is partial and in-frame only. Of approximately 480,000 clones listed, around 85% are singletons. CDR3 size: 16 residues. From germline, CDR1 is LGHNA and CDR2 YSLEER. J gave up 6 bases and V 1 base, and 9 bases lay outside the gene matches. Sequences were derived from peripheral blood, sampled in a trial of Ad26.COV2.S vaccine versus placebo. The clonotype originates from a person between 18 and 65 years old who received the Ad26.COV2.S COVID-19 vaccine or a placebo. V gene TRBV4-3 combines with J gene TRBJ1-2; 9 nucleotides align to TRBD1. CDR3 in DNA: TGCGCCAGCAGCCAAGGGGCGGGACAGGGTATCGATGGCTACACCTTC. This gives the protein CASSQGAGQGIDGYTF.